The rows below give T cell receptor beta chains drawn from one sample of a study of T cells in Graves' hyperthyroidism and ophthalmopathy. TCRdb reprocessed the multiplex PCR reads via MiXCR and lists one record per CDR3 protein. The sample yields about 590,000 distinct CDR3 sequences, 15% to 17% seen once. Specimen: blood. These receptors originate from a woman in her twenties or thirties with Graves' hyperthyroidism. CDR3s include the opening cysteine and the closing phenylalanine or tryptophan. Each record gives: V gene, J gene, clone size, D gene, CDR3 DNA, CDR3 protein. A D gene is named only where the DNA matches it firmly. The listing skips clone size in some rows; elsewhere it reads once, few, many or a size class.

TRBV11-2	TRBJ2-1	many	TRBD2	TGTGCCAGCAGCTTGAGGGCGGGAGCCCCTTATGAGCAGTTCTTC	CASSLRAGAPYEQFF
TRBV20-1	TRBJ2-5	many	TRBD1	TGCAGTGCAGAGACAGGGCAAGAGACCCAGTACTTC	CSAETGQETQYF
TRBV5-1	TRBJ2-2	few	.	TGCGCCAGCAGCTTGGATGGGGGGCCCGGGGAGCTGTTTTTT	CASSLDGGPGELFF
TRBV7-9	TRBJ2-7	few	.	TGTGCCAGCAGCGTTAGACGTTACGAGCAGTACTTC	CASSVRRYEQYF
TRBV2	TRBJ2-1	many	.	TGTGCCAGCAGTGAAGATGACCTCCGAATTAGCAATGAGCAGTTCTTC	CASSEDDLRISNEQFF
TRBV13	TRBJ1-2	many	TRBD1	TGTGCCAGCAGCCTCGACAGGGGAAAAAACTATGGCTACACCTTC	CASSLDRGKNYGYTF
TRBV30	TRBJ2-3	many	.	TGTGCCTGGAAGGAATCGGGCTACGGAGATACGCAGTATTTT	CAWKESGYGDTQYF
TRBV10-3	TRBJ1-1	many	.	TGTGCCATCAGTGAGTTCGAGGGGCGGGTGAACACTGAAGCTTTCTTT	CAISEFEGRVNTEAFF
TRBV3-1	TRBJ2-3	many	TRBD2	TGTGCCAGCAGCCAAGTTTCAACTAGCGGGAGTTCAGATACGCAGTATTTT	CASSQVSTSGSSDTQYF
TRBV14	TRBJ1-4	many	.	TGTGCCAGCAGCCAAGTAGTTACGGGGGTCTTCGGTGAAAAACTGTTTTTT	CASSQVVTGVFGEKLFF
TRBV4-3	TRBJ2-3	.	TRBD2	TGCGCCAGCAGCCAAGATAGGAGGGTAGCGGGAGGGCCTCGGCTTGATACGCAGTATTTT	CASSQDRRVAGGPRLDTQYF
TRBV5-1	TRBJ2-7	many	TRBD2	TGCGCCAGCAGCACGGGACTAGCGGGACACTACGAGCAGTACTTC	CASSTGLAGHYEQYF
TRBV5-1	TRBJ1-1	.	TRBD1	TGCGCCAGCAGCTTGGATCCGGGACAGGGAACTTTCTTT	CASSLDPGQGTFF
TRBV20-1	TRBJ2-3	many	.	TGCAGTGCGACCCTAGATCCATCACCTACAGATACGCAGTATTTT	CSATLDPSPTDTQYF
TRBV29-1	TRBJ1-2	many	.	TGCAGCGTGGGGGCAGGTGACGATGGCTACACCTTC	CSVGAGDDGYTF
TRBV6-1	TRBJ2-7	.	.	TGTGCCAGCAGGACGGCCCCCCCGGAGCAGTACTTC	CASRTAPPEQYF
TRBV11-2	TRBJ2-6	many	.	TGTGCCAGCAGCTTACGCCGAGGGACACCCTTCTCTGGGGCCAACGTCCTGACTTTC	CASSLRRGTPFSGANVLTF
TRBV18	TRBJ2-7	few	.	TGTGCCAGCTCACCAGCGACGGGGACCCTTGGGGAGCAGTACTTC	CASSPATGTLGEQYF
TRBV9	TRBJ2-1	.	TRBD2	TGTGCCAGCAGCGTAGTTGGAGTAGCGGGAGAAGTCGATGAGCAGTTCTTC	CASSVVGVAGEVDEQFF
TRBV7-3	TRBJ2-1	.	TRBD2	TGTACCAGCAGCTTCAGAGGGACTAGCGGTGAGCAGTTCTTC	CTSSFRGTSGEQFF
TRBV10-3	TRBJ2-2	few	TRBD2	TGTGCCATCAGTAGCGGGAGCGGAACCGGGGAGCTGTTTTTT	CAISSGSGTGELFF
TRBV5-1	TRBJ2-3	many	TRBD1	TGCGCCAGCAGCTTGGTTTGGGACAGGGGGCTGAACCTCACAGATACGCAGTATTTT	CASSLVWDRGLNLTDTQYF
TRBV29-1	TRBJ2-3	.	.	TGCAGCGGATCACTGGGAGATACGCAGTATTTT	CSGSLGDTQYF
TRBV13	TRBJ2-5	many	.	TGTGCCAGCAGCTTTGGCTCCCGGATGGGGGAGACCCAGTACTTC	CASSFGSRMGETQYF
TRBV20-1	TRBJ1-1	many	.	TGCAGTGCTAGAGATAGGGGACGGAGCACTGAAGCTTTCTTT	CSARDRGRSTEAFF
TRBV11-2	TRBJ2-1	many	TRBD2	TGTGCCAGCAGCTTGGGCGGGAGAGGCGATGAGCAGTTCTTC	CASSLGGRGDEQFF
TRBV2	TRBJ2-7	many	TRBD2	TGTGCCAGCATGTGGGGAGGGGATTCCTACGAGCAGTACTTC	CASMWGGDSYEQYF
TRBV7-2	TRBJ1-1	once	.	TGTGCCAGCAGCTTAGTAGCGGGGGGGCAGAGAGACACTGAAGCTTTCTTT	CASSLVAGGQRDTEAFF
TRBV7-8	TRBJ1-5	many	.	TGTGCCAGCAGCTTAGAGGGCCGTTATAGCAATCAGCCCCAGCATTTT	CASSLEGRYSNQPQHF
TRBV29-1	TRBJ2-7	few	.	TGCAGCGTTGAGGGCCGGAGCTACGAGCAGTACTTC	CSVEGRSYEQYF
TRBV25-1	TRBJ2-1	.	TRBD1	TGTGCCAGCAGTAGACTGACAGGGGTCGCTGAGCAGTTCTTC	CASSRLTGVAEQFF
TRBV3-1	TRBJ2-7	many	.	TGTGCCAGTAGAGGGATCTACGAGCAGTACTTC	CASRGIYEQYF
TRBV20-1	TRBJ2-3	many	TRBD2	TGCAGTGCTAGGGACGACGGGACTAGCCGTGTTTTTAGCACAGATACGCAGTATTTT	CSARDDGTSRVFSTDTQYF
TRBV11-3	TRBJ1-1	many	.	TGTGCCAGCAGCTTAGATAGGCCTACCAAGGCCCTGAACACTGAAGCTTTCTTT	CASSLDRPTKALNTEAFF
TRBV27	TRBJ2-7	.	.	TGTGCCAGCAGCCCTGCAGGAACTTACGAGCAGTACTTC	CASSPAGTYEQYF
TRBV28	TRBJ1-5	few	TRBD1	TGTGCCAGCAGTTCCCCCGGGACAGGGGGCGCGGTAAGGCCCCAGCATTTT	CASSSPGTGGAVRPQHF
TRBV2	TRBJ2-1	many	.	TGTGCCAGCAGGACCCAAGGGGGGGGTGAGCAGTTCTTC	CASRTQGGGEQFF
TRBV11-2	TRBJ2-2	many	.	TGTGCCAGCAGCTTGGAAAACACCGGGGAGCTGTTTTTT	CASSLENTGELFF
TRBV20-1	TRBJ2-5	many	.	TGCAGTGCCACAGATATCTTCGGGTTGCAAGAGACCCAGTACTTC	CSATDIFGLQETQYF
TRBV6-2/TRBV6-3	TRBJ2-7	few	.	TGTGCCAGCAGTAACTTAGGCTACGAGCAGTACTTC	CASSNLGYEQYF
TRBV4-2	TRBJ2-5	.	.	TGTGCCAGCAGCCAACCGGGACCCCAAGAGACCCAGTACTTC	CASSQPGPQETQYF
TRBV2	TRBJ1-1	many	.	TGTGCCAGTCGAGGGGCTGGTCGTGAAGCTTTCTTT	CASRGAGREAFF
TRBV2	TRBJ2-7	many	TRBD2	TGTGCCAGCTGCCCGGGAGGACTAGCGAAGAACGAGCAGTACTTC	CASCPGGLAKNEQYF
TRBV5-6	TRBJ2-3	.	.	TGTGCCAGCAGCTGGGTAGCAGATACGCAGTATTTT	CASSWVADTQYF
TRBV18	TRBJ2-3	.	TRBD2	TGTGCCAGCTCACCCCTCTCTAGCGGGAGCGGTTTCGCAGATACGCAGTATTTT	CASSPLSSGSGFADTQYF
TRBV4-1	TRBJ2-7	.	TRBD2	TGCGCCAGCAGCCGAATACGAGGACTAGCGGGAGGGAACGAGCAGTACTTC	CASSRIRGLAGGNEQYF
TRBV25-1	TRBJ2-3	.	.	TGTGCCAGCAGTGACCCCACCGAATTTACGCAGTATTTT	CASSDPTEFTQYF
TRBV30	TRBJ2-7	few	TRBD2	TGTGCCTGTATCACTAGCGGACCCTACGAGCAGTACTTC	CACITSGPYEQYF
TRBV12-3/TRBV12-4	TRBJ2-3	many	TRBD2	TGTGCCAGCAGCCTTCCTAAGCTAGCGGGAAGCACAGATACGCAGTATTTT	CASSLPKLAGSTDTQYF
TRBV7-2	TRBJ1-6	many	.	TGTGCCAGCAGCCCGGGTGGCTCCTATAATTCACCCCTCCACTTT	CASSPGGSYNSPLHF
TRBV5-1	TRBJ2-1	many	.	TGCGCCAGTAGCGGAACACCAAATGAGCAGTTCTTC	CASSGTPNEQFF
TRBV28	TRBJ2-3	many	TRBD1	TGTGCCAGCAGTTTCCGGGACAGGGTCCCAGATACGCAGTATTTT	CASSFRDRVPDTQYF
TRBV2	TRBJ2-7	many	.	TGTGCCAGCAGTGAATATACCAGCTCCTACGAGCAGTACTTC	CASSEYTSSYEQYF
TRBV11-2	TRBJ2-2	many	TRBD2	TGTGCCAGCAGCTTAACTCAAGGACTAGCGGGAGGTGACACCGGGGAGCTGTTTTTT	CASSLTQGLAGGDTGELFF
TRBV6-1	TRBJ1-2	.	.	TGTGCCAGCAGTGAGACACAAGGGGTCTATGGCTACACCTTC	CASSETQGVYGYTF
TRBV7-6	TRBJ2-1	.	TRBD2	TGTGCCAGCAGCGCGCTCACTAGCGGGAGTTACAATGAGCAGTTCTTC	CASSALTSGSYNEQFF
TRBV2	TRBJ2-7	many	TRBD2	TGTGCCAGCAGTGGACTAGCGGGAGTTGGCGAGCAGTACTTC	CASSGLAGVGEQYF
TRBV11-2	TRBJ2-1	few	TRBD2	TGTGCCAGCAGCCTACTAGCGGGGGAAAGCTCCAATGAGCAGTTCTTC	CASSLLAGESSNEQFF
TRBV30	TRBJ1-2	many	.	TGTGCCTGGACTAATGGGGGGGGAGTTGGCTACACCTTC	CAWTNGGGVGYTF
TRBV5-1	TRBJ2-7	many	TRBD1	TGCGCCAGCAGCTCTCCGGGACAGGGGAGGTTCGAGCAGTACTTC	CASSSPGQGRFEQYF